Listed below are T cell receptor beta chains from one sample, sequenced in a study of blood T cell repertoires in COVID-19. Data came from immunoSEQ multiplex PCR; TCRdb stores just in-frame clones and leaves some out. The sample holds 130,000 or so clones, roughly 77% seen once. What was sequenced was peripheral blood. All receptors come from a woman in her seventies with COVID-19, enrolled during active disease. The CDR3 runs from the conserved cysteine through the conserved F or W. Each record gives: clone size, V gene, J gene, D gene, CDR3 protein, CDR3 DNA. A D gene is named only where the DNA matches it firmly. Clone size is stated in some rows and not others, as once, few, many or a class when expanded.

>.|TRBV5-4|TRBJ2-1|TRBD2
CASSSRSRENNEQFF
TGTGCCAGCAGCTCAAGGTCGCGGGAGAACAATGAGCAGTTCTTC
>.|TRBV3-1/TRBV3-2|TRBJ2-2|TRBD1
CASSRRGRITGELFF
TGTGCCAGCAGCCGCAGGGGGCGAATCACCGGGGAGCTGTTTTTT
>.|TRBV27|TRBJ2-2|.
CASSLMGGLANTGELFF
TGTGCCAGCAGTTTAATGGGGGGGCTCGCGAACACCGGGGAGCTGTTTTTT
>.|TRBV30|TRBJ1-2|.
CAWSAPGTTRYNYGYTF
TGTGCCTGGAGTGCCCCCGGGACTACCCGTTATAACTATGGCTACACCTTC
>.|TRBV27|TRBJ2-5|TRBD1
CASSLSPTGVVETQYF
TGTGCCAGCAGTTTATCCCCGACAGGGGTGGTGGAGACCCAGTACTTC
>.|TRBV28|TRBJ2-1|TRBD2
CASTGGGPLFPGLGSNEQFF
TGTGCCAGCACCGGGGGAGGACCCCTCTTCCCGGGACTAGGATCCAATGAGCAGTTCTTC
>.|TRBV7-8|TRBJ2-7|.
CASSLGRTVRGQYF
TGTGCCAGCAGCTTAGGACGGACAGTGAGGGGGCAGTACTTC
>.|TRBV6-5|TRBJ2-5|TRBD2
CASGLAGGRTQYF
TGTGCCAGCGGACTAGCGGGAGGTAGGACCCAGTACTTC
>once|TRBV6-6|TRBJ2-7|.
CASSPHLDSSYEQYF
TGTGCCAGCAGTCCCCATCTTGACAGCTCCTACGAGCAGTACTTC
>.|TRBV9|TRBJ1-1|.
CASQPIQGPEAFF
TGTGCCAGCCAACCAATACAGGGCCCTGAAGCTTTCTTT
>.|TRBV4-2|TRBJ2-7|.
CASSRSGVGNEQYF
TGTGCCAGCAGCCGGTCAGGGGTAGGGAACGAGCAGTACTTC
>.|TRBV7-9|TRBJ1-6|.
CASGMGASSPLHF
TGTGCCAGCGGCATGGGGGCGTCGTCCCCCCTCCACTTT
>.|TRBV27|TRBJ1-5|.
CASGPGQSNQPQHF
TGTGCCAGCGGTCCGGGACAAAGCAATCAGCCCCAGCATTTT
>.|TRBV7-2|TRBJ1-5|.
CASSSDRVGQIVPPQHF
TGTGCCAGCAGCTCAGATCGAGTGGGGCAGATTGTACCGCCCCAGCATTTT
>.|TRBV7-2|TRBJ2-1|TRBD2
CASSPRGGSYNEQFF
TGTGCCAGCAGCCCCCGGGGAGGGTCCTACAATGAGCAGTTCTTC
>.|TRBV4-3|TRBJ1-4|TRBD1
CASSRGTGQKNEKLFF
TGCGCCAGCAGCCGCGGGACGGGACAGAAGAATGAAAAACTGTTTTTT
>.|TRBV9|TRBJ2-3|TRBD2
CASSVVSSGVADTQYF
TGTGCCAGCAGCGTAGTATCTAGCGGGGTTGCAGATACGCAGTATTTT
>.|TRBV27|TRBJ1-5|TRBD1
CASSLSRGTGGRNQPQHF
TGTGCCAGCAGTTTATCGAGGGGGACAGGGGGCCGCAATCAGCCCCAGCATTTT
>.|TRBV4-3|TRBJ1-2|.
CASSQAGGGGYGYTF
TGCGCCAGCAGCCAAGCGGGGGGCGGGGGGTATGGCTACACCTTC
>.|TRBV18|TRBJ2-3|.
CASSPPSGGDTQYF
TGTGCCAGCTCACCACCCTCAGGGGGGGATACGCAGTATTTT
>few|TRBV24-1|TRBJ2-1|.
CATSDPGAPYNEQFF
TGTGCCACCAGTGATCCAGGGGCCCCCTACAATGAGCAGTTCTTC
>.|TRBV11-3|TRBJ2-7|.
CASRRRSYEQYF
TGTGCCAGCCGCCGGCGGAGCTACGAGCAGTACTTC
>many|TRBV19|TRBJ1-2|.
CASRAEGRTYGYTF
TGTGCCAGTAGGGCCGAGGGAAGAACCTATGGCTACACCTTC
>.|TRBV19|TRBJ1-2|TRBD1
CASRDRIGYTF
TGTGCCAGCCGGGACAGGATTGGCTACACCTTC
>.|TRBV6-5|TRBJ2-7|.
CASSYSGSYEQYF
TGTGCCAGCAGTTACTCCGGTAGCTACGAGCAGTACTTC
>.|TRBV18|TRBJ1-4|.
CASSPLQGATNEKLFF
TGTGCCAGCTCACCACTACAGGGCGCAACTAATGAAAAACTGTTTTTT
>few|TRBV5-6|TRBJ1-2|TRBD1
CASSPLDRVDGYTF
TGTGCCAGCAGCCCCCTGGACAGGGTGGATGGCTACACCTTC
>.|TRBV2|TRBJ1-3|TRBD1
CASSRTGGGNTIYF
TGTGCCAGCAGTCGCACAGGGGGAGGAAACACCATATATTTT
>.|TRBV28|TRBJ2-1|TRBD2
CASSHGALAGGRSDNEQFF
TGTGCCAGCAGCCACGGGGCCCTAGCGGGGGGCCGCTCTGACAATGAGCAGTTCTTC
>.|TRBV7-3|TRBJ2-1|TRBD2
CASSLSSGGRNEQFF
TGTGCCAGCAGCTTAAGTAGCGGGGGCCGCAATGAGCAGTTCTTC
>.|TRBV2|TRBJ1-4|.
CASSDGGHEKLFF
TGTGCCAGCAGTGATGGCGGCCATGAAAAACTGTTTTTT
>.|TRBV7-8|TRBJ1-3|.
CASSRFGRNTIYF
TGTGCCAGCAGCCGATTCGGTCGGAACACCATATATTTT
>.|TRBV6-5|TRBJ2-5|TRBD1
CASKDRGQTQYF
TGTGCCAGCAAGGACAGGGGACAGACCCAGTACTTC
>.|TRBV11-3|TRBJ1-2|.
CASSLIGGGGYTF
TGTGCCAGCAGCCTCATTGGAGGCGGTGGCTACACCTTC
>once|TRBV2|TRBJ2-6|TRBD1
CASGQDSGANVLTF
TGTGCCAGTGGACAGGACTCTGGGGCCAACGTCCTGACTTTC
>.|TRBV30|TRBJ1-2|.
CATKGGGHYGYTF
TGTGCCACAAAAGGGGGGGGCCACTATGGCTACACCTTC
>.|TRBV19|TRBJ2-7|TRBD1
CASSDRDRIYEQYF
TGTGCCAGTAGTGACCGGGACAGAATCTACGAGCAGTACTTC
>.|TRBV5-1|TRBJ2-5|.
CASSLEDSSQETQYF
TGCGCCAGCAGCTTGGAGGACAGCTCCCAAGAGACCCAGTACTTC
>.|TRBV18|TRBJ2-1|.
CASSPGRAGYNEQFF
TGTGCCAGCTCACCGGGCCGTGCAGGTTACAATGAGCAGTTCTTC
>.|TRBV6-5|TRBJ2-7|.
CASSATTFTYEQYF
TGTGCCAGCAGCGCGACTACCTTCACCTACGAGCAGTACTTC
>.|TRBV9|TRBJ1-5|.
CASSVGVGASNQPQHF
TGTGCCAGCAGCGTAGGGGTGGGGGCGAGCAATCAGCCCCAGCATTTT
>.|TRBV3-1/TRBV3-2|TRBJ1-1|.
CASSQDYSGRNTEAFF
TGTGCCAGCAGCCAAGATTATTCAGGGCGGAACACTGAAGCTTTCTTT
>.|TRBV2|TRBJ1-4|TRBD1
CASSEVGTVNEKLFF
TGTGCCAGCAGTGAGGTCGGGACAGTTAATGAAAAACTGTTTTTT
>few|TRBV28|TRBJ1-1|.
CASRGGATEAFF
TGTGCCAGCAGGGGAGGGGCCACTGAAGCTTTCTTT
>few|TRBV6-5|TRBJ1-1|.
CASSYSKTENTEAFF
TGTGCCAGCAGTTACTCGAAAACAGAGAACACTGAAGCTTTCTTT
>few|TRBV2|TRBJ2-7|TRBD1
CASRGQGAVQYF
TGTGCCAGCAGGGGACAGGGGGCAGTTCAGTACTTC
>.|TRBV2|TRBJ1-5|.
CASSETGSNQPQHF
TGTGCCAGCAGTGAAACAGGGAGCAATCAGCCCCAGCATTTT
>.|TRBV5-6|TRBJ2-5|TRBD1
CASSSDREYQETQYF
TGTGCCAGCAGCTCGGACAGGGAGTACCAAGAGACCCAGTACTTC
>.|TRBV30|TRBJ1-1|.
CAWSVLDGGEAFF
TGTGCCTGGAGTGTACTGGACGGCGGGGAAGCTTTCTTT
>few|TRBV5-1|TRBJ2-2|.
CASSLSLARTGELFF
TGCGCCAGCAGCTTGAGTCTAGCGAGGACCGGGGAGCTGTTTTTT
>.|TRBV29-1|TRBJ2-1|TRBD1
CSADRGLGYNEQFF
TGCAGCGCAGACAGGGGGTTAGGATACAATGAGCAGTTCTTC
>once|TRBV5-1|TRBJ2-3|TRBD1
CASSYQGEDTQYF
TGCGCCAGCAGCTATCAGGGGGAAGATACGCAGTATTTT
>.|TRBV25-1|TRBJ1-2|.
CAVGQGRGYTF
TGTGCCGTAGGGCAGGGTAGGGGCTACACCTTC
>.|TRBV9|TRBJ2-7|.
CASSVAGADYEQYF
TGTGCCAGCAGCGTAGCGGGAGCCGACTACGAGCAGTACTTC
>.|TRBV5-8|TRBJ1-1|.
CASSLLGRGASEAFF
TGTGCCAGCAGCTTGTTAGGTCGGGGGGCGTCTGAAGCTTTCTTT
>.|TRBV10-3|TRBJ1-1|.
CATQQSKQVPNTEAFF
TGTGCCACCCAACAATCAAAACAGGTACCGAACACTGAAGCTTTCTTT
>.|TRBV6-5|TRBJ2-1|.
CASSLRALPSYNEQFF
TGTGCCAGCAGTTTGAGGGCTCTCCCCTCCTACAATGAGCAGTTCTTC
>.|TRBV6-5|TRBJ1-3|.
CASMPAGGGNTIYF
TGTGCCAGCATGCCCGCGGGGGGAGGAAACACCATATATTTT
>.|TRBV4-2|TRBJ1-2|.
CASSQDKIGRTTNYGYTF
TGTGCCAGCAGCCAAGATAAGATCGGGCGGACAACTAACTATGGCTACACCTTC
>.|TRBV27|TRBJ2-5|.
CASTLGRSWDF
TGTGCCAGCACCCTAGGAAGGAGCTGGGACTTC